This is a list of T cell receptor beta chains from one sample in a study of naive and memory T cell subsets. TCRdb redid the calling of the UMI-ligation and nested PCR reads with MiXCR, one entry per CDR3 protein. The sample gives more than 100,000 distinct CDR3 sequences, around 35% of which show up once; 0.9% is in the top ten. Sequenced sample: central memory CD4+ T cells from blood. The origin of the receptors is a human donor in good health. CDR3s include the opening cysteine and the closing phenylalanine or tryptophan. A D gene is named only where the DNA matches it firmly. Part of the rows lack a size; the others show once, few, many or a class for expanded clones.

CDR3: CASSELLWDEQFF; DNA: TGCGCCAGCAGTGAGCTTTTGTGGGACGAGCAGTTCTTC; J: TRBJ2-1; D: -; V: TRBV10-1; size: -
CDR3: CASSSGLAGAAGVSEQFF; DNA: TGCGCCAGCAGCTCGGGACTAGCGGGAGCTGCCGGGGTCTCTGAGCAGTTCTTC; J: TRBJ2-1; D: TRBD2; V: TRBV5-1; size: -
CDR3: CASSGRFQETQYF; DNA: TGTGCCAGCAGTGGACGGTTCCAAGAGACCCAGTACTTC; J: TRBJ2-5; D: -; V: TRBV2; size: few
CDR3: CASGREKLFF; DNA: TGTGCCAGCGGAAGGGAAAAACTGTTTTTT; J: TRBJ1-4; D: -; V: TRBV11-2; size: -
CDR3: CASRLAGEVDIQYF; DNA: TGTGCCAGCAGACTAGCGGGAGAGGTTGACATTCAGTACTTC; J: TRBJ2-4; D: TRBD2; V: TRBV28; size: -
CDR3: CASSYSTGKPEQYF; DNA: TGTGCCAGCAGTTACTCGACAGGGAAACCCGAGCAGTACTTC; J: TRBJ2-7; D: TRBD1; V: TRBV6-5; size: few
CDR3: CASSVRTSASNEQFF; DNA: TGTGCCAGCAGTGTACGGACTAGCGCTTCAAATGAGCAGTTCTTC; J: TRBJ2-1; D: TRBD2; V: TRBV2; size: -
CDR3: CASSYTRNRPSGYNEQFF; DNA: TGTGCCAGCAGTTACACGAGGAACCGGCCTAGCGGTTACAATGAGCAGTTCTTC; J: TRBJ2-1; D: TRBD2; V: TRBV6-2/TRBV6-3; size: -
CDR3: CASSLEVGIDTEAFF; DNA: TGCGCCAGCAGCTTGGAGGTGGGGATCGACACTGAAGCTTTCTTT; J: TRBJ1-1; D: -; V: TRBV5-1; size: -
CDR3: CSASPTELEPPLEVYEQYF; DNA: TGCAGTGCTAGCCCCACGGAATTGGAACCGCCTTTGGAGGTCTACGAGCAGTACTTC; J: TRBJ2-7; D: -; V: TRBV20-1; size: -
CDR3: CSAREHAGGIYEQYF; DNA: TGCAGTGCTAGAGAACACGCGGGAGGGATCTACGAGCAGTACTTC; J: TRBJ2-7; D: TRBD2; V: TRBV20-1; size: few
CDR3: CASSLARASYEQYF; DNA: TGCGCCAGCAGCTTGGCCCGAGCCAGCTACGAGCAGTACTTC; J: TRBJ2-7; D: -; V: TRBV5-1; size: -
CDR3: CATARDSYYGYTF; DNA: TGTGCTACTGCCCGGGACAGTTATTATGGCTACACCTTC; J: TRBJ1-2; D: TRBD1; V: TRBV28; size: -
CDR3: CASAKEGYSNQPQHF; DNA: TGTGCCAGCGCAAAAGAGGGCTATAGCAATCAGCCCCAGCATTTT; J: TRBJ1-5; D: -; V: TRBV6-2/TRBV6-3; size: few
CDR3: CASSSNEKLFF; DNA: TGTGCCAGCAGTTCCAATGAAAAACTGTTTTTT; J: TRBJ1-4; D: -; V: TRBV6-6; size: -
CDR3: CSAETGRATEAFF; DNA: TGCAGTGCGGAAACAGGGAGGGCCACTGAAGCTTTCTTT; J: TRBJ1-1; D: -; V: TRBV20-1; size: few
CDR3: CASSFAGRGSRTEAFF; DNA: TGTGCCAGCAGTTTCGCGGGGAGAGGGTCGAGGACTGAAGCTTTCTTT; J: TRBJ1-1; D: -; V: TRBV6-2/TRBV6-3; size: -
CDR3: CASRPGTSVYNEQFF; DNA: TGTGCCAGCAGGCCTGGAACTAGCGTTTACAATGAGCAGTTCTTC; J: TRBJ2-1; D: TRBD2; V: TRBV28; size: few
CDR3: CSAMAGGSYGYTF; DNA: TGCAGTGCTATGGCTGGGGGGAGCTATGGCTACACCTTC; J: TRBJ1-2; D: -; V: TRBV20-1; size: -
CDR3: CASSPQTGGRETQYF; DNA: TGTGCCAGCTCACCTCAGACAGGGGGTCGGGAGACCCAGTACTTC; J: TRBJ2-5; D: TRBD1; V: TRBV18; size: few
CDR3: CARNSRGAYEQYF; DNA: TGCGCCAGAAACAGCCGGGGGGCCTACGAGCAGTACTTC; J: TRBJ2-7; D: TRBD2; V: TRBV5-1; size: once
CDR3: CASSVPGPDNSPLHF; DNA: TGTGCCAGCAGCGTCCCGGGACCGGATAATTCACCCCTCCACTTT; J: TRBJ1-6; D: -; V: TRBV21-1; size: few
CDR3: CASSQIAGVAYNEQFF; DNA: TGTGCCAGCAGCCAAATAGCGGGAGTGGCCTACAATGAGCAGTTCTTC; J: TRBJ2-1; D: TRBD2; V: TRBV7-6; size: -
CDR3: CASGSTRVDEQFF; DNA: TGTGCCAGCGGGTCGACTCGCGTGGATGAGCAGTTCTTC; J: TRBJ2-1; D: -; V: TRBV11-2; size: -
CDR3: CSALNLAGGQETQYF; DNA: TGCAGTGCTCTCAATCTAGCGGGAGGCCAAGAGACCCAGTACTTC; J: TRBJ2-5; D: TRBD2; V: TRBV20-1; size: few
CDR3: CASSGTSGNEQYF; DNA: TGTGCCAGCAGTGGGACTAGCGGAAACGAGCAGTACTTC; J: TRBJ2-7; D: TRBD2; V: TRBV2; size: -
CDR3: CASSLIGLAGGGSSYEQYF; DNA: TGCGCCAGCAGCTTGATAGGACTAGCGGGAGGCGGAAGCTCCTACGAGCAGTACTTC; J: TRBJ2-7; D: TRBD2; V: TRBV5-1; size: few
CDR3: CASSYTSGRNNEQFF; DNA: TGTGCCAGCAGTTACACTAGCGGGAGGAACAATGAGCAGTTCTTC; J: TRBJ2-1; D: TRBD2; V: TRBV6-6; size: few
CDR3: CATSDGTGFYEQYF; DNA: TGTGCCACCAGTGATGGGACAGGGTTTTACGAGCAGTACTTC; J: TRBJ2-7; D: TRBD1; V: TRBV24-1; size: -
CDR3: CSHRTLYNEQFF; DNA: TGCAGCCATCGGACTTTGTACAATGAGCAGTTCTTC; J: TRBJ2-1; D: -; V: TRBV20-1; size: -
CDR3: CASSSWETDEQFF; DNA: TGTGCCAGCAGCTCCTGGGAGACCGATGAGCAGTTCTTC; J: TRBJ2-1; D: -; V: TRBV7-9; size: -
CDR3: CASSDLQGATGANVLTF; DNA: TGTGCCAGCAGTGATCTGCAGGGGGCTACGGGGGCCAACGTCCTGACTTTC; J: TRBJ2-6; D: TRBD1; V: TRBV2; size: few
CDR3: CASISTGGETQYF; DNA: TGCGCCAGCATATCCACAGGGGGAGAGACCCAGTACTTC; J: TRBJ2-5; D: TRBD1; V: TRBV5-1; size: -
CDR3: CASSVEAGAVTDTQYF; DNA: TGTGCCAGCAGTGTGGAAGCGGGAGCGGTAACAGATACGCAGTATTTT; J: TRBJ2-3; D: TRBD2; V: TRBV2; size: -
CDR3: CASSAERDRGNEQFF; DNA: TGTGCCAGCAGTGCGGAGAGGGACAGGGGGAATGAGCAGTTCTTC; J: TRBJ2-1; D: TRBD1; V: TRBV25-1; size: -
CDR3: CASSSKAGYNEQFF; DNA: TGTGCCAGCAGCTCGAAGGCGGGGTACAATGAGCAGTTCTTC; J: TRBJ2-1; D: -; V: TRBV7-9; size: few
CDR3: CASNIRRGPQHF; DNA: TGTGCCAGTAACATTCGCCGGGGGCCCCAGCATTTT; J: TRBJ1-5; D: -; V: TRBV19; size: -
CDR3: CAWSVPGDEQFF; DNA: TGTGCCTGGAGTGTGCCCGGAGATGAGCAGTTCTTC; J: TRBJ2-1; D: -; V: TRBV30; size: -
CDR3: CASSRTVSSGANVLTF; DNA: TGTGCCAGCAGCCGTACCGTCTCCTCTGGGGCCAACGTCCTGACTTTC; J: TRBJ2-6; D: -; V: TRBV7-8; size: -
CDR3: CASVEGGYTSYEQYF; DNA: TGTGCCAGCGTCGAAGGGGGCTATACCTCCTACGAGCAGTACTTC; J: TRBJ2-7; D: TRBD1; V: TRBV2; size: -
CDR3: CASSLEGGSSYNEQFF; DNA: TGTGCCAGCAGCTTAGAAGGCGGGAGTTCCTACAATGAGCAGTTCTTC; J: TRBJ2-1; D: TRBD2; V: TRBV7-6; size: few
CDR3: CASGQGIVTKNIQYF; DNA: TGTGCCAGCGGGCAGGGTATTGTAACCAAAAACATTCAGTACTTC; J: TRBJ2-4; D: -; V: TRBV28; size: -
CDR3: CASSLAVRSNQPQHF; DNA: TGTGCCAGCAGCTTAGCGGTCCGGTCCAATCAGCCCCAGCATTTT; J: TRBJ1-5; D: -; V: TRBV7-2; size: -
CDR3: CASSQIGAGENTGELFF; DNA: TGTGCCAGCAGCCAGATAGGGGCGGGAGAAAATACCGGGGAGCTGTTTTTT; J: TRBJ2-2; D: TRBD2; V: TRBV3-1; size: few
CDR3: CSAVRVGQGTYQPQHF; DNA: TGCAGTGCCGTCCGAGTGGGACAGGGGACCTATCAGCCCCAGCATTTT; J: TRBJ1-5; D: TRBD1; V: TRBV20-1; size: -
CDR3: CSASYRGNDEQYF; DNA: TGCAGTGCTAGCTACAGGGGAAACGACGAGCAGTACTTC; J: TRBJ2-7; D: TRBD1; V: TRBV20-1; size: -
CDR3: CSARNPASGRNYEQYF; DNA: TGCAGTGCTAGAAACCCAGCTTCGGGACGGAACTACGAGCAGTACTTC; J: TRBJ2-7; D: -; V: TRBV20-1; size: few
CDR3: CASSHQPQGRKETQYF; DNA: TGTGCCAGCAGCCACCAACCACAGGGACGAAAAGAGACCCAGTACTTC; J: TRBJ2-5; D: -; V: TRBV5-5; size: many
CDR3: CASSWGAGVSETQYF; DNA: TGTGCCAGCAGTTGGGGGGCAGGGGTATCGGAGACCCAGTACTTC; J: TRBJ2-5; D: -; V: TRBV12-3/TRBV12-4; size: few
CDR3: CASSAQGNTGELFF; DNA: TGTGCCAGCAGTGCACAGGGTAACACCGGGGAGCTGTTTTTT; J: TRBJ2-2; D: -; V: TRBV25-1; size: -